The TCR beta chain described here comes from a study of T cell responses to AZD1222 COVID-19 vaccine. Study-wide results and limits: Distributed over spike, vaccine-associated CD4 TCRs predominated at 160-218 and 743-854. Donors, mostly white British, included more females; clonal diversity was possibly underestimated. Repertoire sampling occurred only after the peak T cell response. An increase in Spike-specific TCR breadth and depth was observed after two AZD1222 doses.

The V and J ends lost 2 bases and 6 bases respectively, with 14 bases between them. CDR3 length: 14 residues. Germline V lookup: CDR1 SGHTS, CDR2 YDEGEE. The table came from immunoSEQ multiplex PCR; TCRdb's copy has only in-frame clones and leaves some out. This table has about 66,000 clones, more than 70% appearing once. On this clone itself: What it recognizes is unknown.

The source of this sequence is an adult who received the MenACWY meningococcal vaccine as a control. This specimen was peripheral blood, taken 28 days after the second dose of the MenACWY control vaccine. This sequence joins TRBV5-8 and TRBJ1-1, with a tentative D call TRBD1 (6 bases). For the CDR3, the DNA is TGTGCCAGCAGCTTCCGGGACAAAGTCTCTGAAGCTTTCTTT. Amino acids: CASSFRDKVSEAFF.